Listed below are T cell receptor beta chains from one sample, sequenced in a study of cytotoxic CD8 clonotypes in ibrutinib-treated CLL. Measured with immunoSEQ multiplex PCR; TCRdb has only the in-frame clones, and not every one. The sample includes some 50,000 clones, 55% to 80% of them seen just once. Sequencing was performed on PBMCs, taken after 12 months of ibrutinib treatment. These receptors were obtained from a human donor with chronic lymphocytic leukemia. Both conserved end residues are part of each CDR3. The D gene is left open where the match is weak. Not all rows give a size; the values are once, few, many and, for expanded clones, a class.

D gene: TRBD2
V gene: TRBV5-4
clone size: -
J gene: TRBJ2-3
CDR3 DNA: TGTGCCAGCAGCTTCAACGGACTAGCGGGGGCCCTTACAGATACGCAGTATTTT
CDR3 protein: CASSFNGLAGALTDTQYF

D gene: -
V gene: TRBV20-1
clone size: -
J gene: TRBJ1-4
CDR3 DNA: TGCAGTGCTAGATTGGCACTTAAACTGTTTTTT
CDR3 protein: CSARLALKLFF

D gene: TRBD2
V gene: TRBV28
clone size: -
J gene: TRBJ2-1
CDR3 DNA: TGTGCCAGCAGTTTTCTAGCGGGTCCTTACAATGAGCAGTTCTTC
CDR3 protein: CASSFLAGPYNEQFF

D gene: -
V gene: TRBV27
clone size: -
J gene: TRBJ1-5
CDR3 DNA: TGTGCCAGCAGTTTATACAGTGGAGGCAATCAGCCCCAGCATTTT
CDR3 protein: CASSLYSGGNQPQHF

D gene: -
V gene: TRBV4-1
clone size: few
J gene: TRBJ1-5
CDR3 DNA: TGCGCCAGCAGCCAAGAAGGGGGGGGGACACTTAGCAATCAGCCCCAGCATTTT
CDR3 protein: CASSQEGGGTLSNQPQHF

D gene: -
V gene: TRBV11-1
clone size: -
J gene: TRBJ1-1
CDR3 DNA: TGTGCCAGCAGCTTAGAATGGGTAGGCACTGAAGCTTTCTTT
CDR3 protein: CASSLEWVGTEAFF

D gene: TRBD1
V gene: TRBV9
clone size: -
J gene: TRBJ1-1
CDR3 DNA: TGTGCCAGCAGCCCGACGACAGGGAGCACTGAAGCTTTCTTT
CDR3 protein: CASSPTTGSTEAFF

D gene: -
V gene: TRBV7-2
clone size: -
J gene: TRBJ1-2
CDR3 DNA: TGTGCCAGCAGCACGAGTGGCCCCTATGGCTACACCTTC
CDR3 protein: CASSTSGPYGYTF

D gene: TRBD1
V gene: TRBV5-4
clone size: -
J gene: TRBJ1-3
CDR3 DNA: TGTGCCAGCAGCTTAGGGACAGGGGCGGGAAACACCATATATTTT
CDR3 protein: CASSLGTGAGNTIYF

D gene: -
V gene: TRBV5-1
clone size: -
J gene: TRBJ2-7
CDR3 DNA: TGCGCCAGCAGCGCGGCAGGTTACGAGCAGTACTTC
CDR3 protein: CASSAAGYEQYF

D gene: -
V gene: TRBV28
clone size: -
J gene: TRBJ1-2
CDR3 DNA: TGTGCCAGCAGTGGGTACAGCTATGGCTACACCTTC
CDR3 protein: CASSGYSYGYTF

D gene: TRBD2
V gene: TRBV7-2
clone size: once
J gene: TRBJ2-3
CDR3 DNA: TGTGCCAGCAGCCCCACTAGCGGGGGCCCCGATACGCAGTATTTT
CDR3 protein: CASSPTSGGPDTQYF

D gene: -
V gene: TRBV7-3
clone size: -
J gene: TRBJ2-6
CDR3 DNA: TGTGCCAGCAGCTTAACAGGGTCTGGGGCCAACGTCCTGACTTTC
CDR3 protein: CASSLTGSGANVLTF

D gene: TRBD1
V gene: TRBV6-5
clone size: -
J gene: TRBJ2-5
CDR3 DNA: TGTGCCAGCAGACTCCAGGACAGGCAAGAGACCCAGTACTTC
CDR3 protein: CASRLQDRQETQYF

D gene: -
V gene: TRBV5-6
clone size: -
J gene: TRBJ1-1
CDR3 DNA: TGTGCCAGCAGCTTGATGGGGGGGAGGACTGAAGCTTTCTTT
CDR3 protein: CASSLMGGRTEAFF

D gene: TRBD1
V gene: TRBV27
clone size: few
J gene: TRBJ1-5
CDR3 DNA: TGTGCCAGCCGAACAGGGGAACAGCCCCAGCATTTT
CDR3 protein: CASRTGEQPQHF

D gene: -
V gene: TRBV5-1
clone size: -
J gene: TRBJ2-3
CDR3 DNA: TGCGCCAGCAGCTTGTTTATTGGTGGCACAGATACGCAGTATTTT
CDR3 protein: CASSLFIGGTDTQYF

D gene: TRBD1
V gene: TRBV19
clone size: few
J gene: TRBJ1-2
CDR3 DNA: TGTGCCAGTAGTGCGGGACAGGGCGGACTTGGCTACACCTTC
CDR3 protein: CASSAGQGGLGYTF

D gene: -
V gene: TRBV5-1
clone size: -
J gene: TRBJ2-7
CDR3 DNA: TGCGCCAGCAGCTTGGTTAGGGTCAGCGGCAGCTCCTACGAGCAGTACTTC
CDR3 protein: CASSLVRVSGSSYEQYF

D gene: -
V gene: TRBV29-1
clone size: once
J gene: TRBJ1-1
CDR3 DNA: TGCAGCGTGCAAAAGGGGAACACTGAAGCTTTCTTT
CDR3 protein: CSVQKGNTEAFF

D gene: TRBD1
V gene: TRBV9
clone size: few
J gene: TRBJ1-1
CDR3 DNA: TGTGCCAGCAGCACCGGGACAGGGATATGGGCTGAAGCTTTCTTT
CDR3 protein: CASSTGTGIWAEAFF

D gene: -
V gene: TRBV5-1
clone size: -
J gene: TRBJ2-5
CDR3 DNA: TGCGCCAGCAGCCGGAAACAGGGAGTTCAGACCCAGTACTTC
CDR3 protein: CASSRKQGVQTQYF

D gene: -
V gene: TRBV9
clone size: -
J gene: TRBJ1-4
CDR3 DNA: TGTGCCAGCAGCCCGGACTCCGGTGAAAAACTGTTTTTT
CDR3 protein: CASSPDSGEKLFF

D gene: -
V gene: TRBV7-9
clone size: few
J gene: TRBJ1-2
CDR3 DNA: TGTGCCAGCAGCTTAGGGGCGTCAGCTAATTATGGCTACACCTTC
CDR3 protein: CASSLGASANYGYTF

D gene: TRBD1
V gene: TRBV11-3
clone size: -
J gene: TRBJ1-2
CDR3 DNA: TGTGCCAGCACTTTTAGTTTGGAGACAGGGGGTCGCTCTGGCTACACCTTC
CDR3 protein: CASTFSLETGGRSGYTF

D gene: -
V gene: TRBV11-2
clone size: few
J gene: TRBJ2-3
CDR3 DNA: TGTGCCAGCAGTCGTAGGGAATTCTTAGATACGCAGTATTTT
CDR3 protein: CASSRREFLDTQYF

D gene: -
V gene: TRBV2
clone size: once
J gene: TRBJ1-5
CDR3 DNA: TGTGCCAGCAGGGGGACCGGGACGTATAGCAATCAGCCCCAGCATTTT
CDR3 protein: CASRGTGTYSNQPQHF

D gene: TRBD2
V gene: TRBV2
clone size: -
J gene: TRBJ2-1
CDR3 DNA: TGTGCCAGCACTGGGACTAGCGGGGGCTATCAGTTCTTC
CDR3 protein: CASTGTSGGYQFF

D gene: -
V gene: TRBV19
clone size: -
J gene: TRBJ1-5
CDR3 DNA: TGTGCCAGTAGCAGAGGTCAGCCCCAGCATTTT
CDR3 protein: CASSRGQPQHF

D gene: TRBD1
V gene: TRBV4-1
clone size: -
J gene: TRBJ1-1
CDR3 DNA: TGCGCCAGCAGCCAAAGGGAGCAGGGGGCGAGGACTGAAGCTTTCTTT
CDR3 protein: CASSQREQGARTEAFF

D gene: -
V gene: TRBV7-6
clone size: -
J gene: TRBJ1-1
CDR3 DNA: TGTGCCAGCAGTTTCGACACATCGAACACTGAAGCTTTCTTT
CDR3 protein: CASSFDTSNTEAFF

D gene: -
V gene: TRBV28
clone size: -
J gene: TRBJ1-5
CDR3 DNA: TGTGCCAGCAGTTTTTCGCCAGCCCATAGCAATCAGCCCCAGCATTTT
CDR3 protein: CASSFSPAHSNQPQHF

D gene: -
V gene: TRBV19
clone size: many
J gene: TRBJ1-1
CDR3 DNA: TGTGCCAGTAGTACCCACAGATACACTGAAGCTTTCTTT
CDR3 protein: CASSTHRYTEAFF

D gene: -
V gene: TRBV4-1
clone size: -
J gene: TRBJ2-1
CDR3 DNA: TGCGCCAGCAGCACCCAGCACAGGGTCCCACGAGCCAATGAGCAGTTCTTC
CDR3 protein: CASSTQHRVPRANEQFF

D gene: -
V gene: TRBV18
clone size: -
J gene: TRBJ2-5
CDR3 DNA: TGTGCCAGCTCACCAGCGGGAGAGACCCAGTACTTC
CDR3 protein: CASSPAGETQYF

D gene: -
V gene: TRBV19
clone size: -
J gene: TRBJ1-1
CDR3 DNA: TGTGCCAGTAGTTTTTCGGTTCATGGTGGTAATGAAGCTTTCTTT
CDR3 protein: CASSFSVHGGNEAFF

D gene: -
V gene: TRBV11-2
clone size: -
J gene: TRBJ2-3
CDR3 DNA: TGTGCCAGCAGCCTGACTAGAGGGGTGGCAGATACGCAGTATTTT
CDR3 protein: CASSLTRGVADTQYF

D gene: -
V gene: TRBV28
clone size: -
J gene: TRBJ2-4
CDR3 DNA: TGTGCCAGCAGTCCCCCGGGGGAGGCCAAAAACATTCAGTACTTC
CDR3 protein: CASSPPGEAKNIQYF

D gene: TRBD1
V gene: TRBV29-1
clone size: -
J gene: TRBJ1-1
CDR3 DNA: TGCAGGGTTGGGACAGGGATGAGCACTGAAGCTTTCTTT
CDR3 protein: CRVGTGMSTEAFF

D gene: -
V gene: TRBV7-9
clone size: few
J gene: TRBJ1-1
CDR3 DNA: TGTGCCAGCAGCTTAGCGCTTGGGACTCCGAACACTGAAGCTTTCTTT
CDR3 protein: CASSLALGTPNTEAFF

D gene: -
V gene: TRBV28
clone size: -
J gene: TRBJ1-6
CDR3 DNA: TGTGCCAGCACGGTTCTGGCCGAAAATTCACCCCTCCACTTT
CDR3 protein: CASTVLAENSPLHF

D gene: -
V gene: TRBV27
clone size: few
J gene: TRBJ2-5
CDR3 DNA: TGTGCCAGCAGTTTAGCGTACCAAGAGACCCAGTACTTC
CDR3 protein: CASSLAYQETQYF

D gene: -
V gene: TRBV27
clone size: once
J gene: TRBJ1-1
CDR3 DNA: TGTGCCAGCAGTTTACTGGGGACGAACACTGAAGCTTTCTTT
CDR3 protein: CASSLLGTNTEAFF

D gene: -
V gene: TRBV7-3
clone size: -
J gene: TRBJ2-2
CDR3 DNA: TGTGCCAGCAGCTCATCGGTAGCTGGGGAGCTGTTTTTT
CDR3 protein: CASSSSVAGELFF

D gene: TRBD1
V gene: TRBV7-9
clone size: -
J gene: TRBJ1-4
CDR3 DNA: TGTGCCAGCAGCTTCCAGCCGGGACAGGGGGATGAAAAACTGTTTTTT
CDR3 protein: CASSFQPGQGDEKLFF

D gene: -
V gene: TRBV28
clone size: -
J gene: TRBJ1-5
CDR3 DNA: TGTGCCAGCAGCGGGGGGGGCAATCAGCCCCAGCATTTT
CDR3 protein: CASSGGGNQPQHF

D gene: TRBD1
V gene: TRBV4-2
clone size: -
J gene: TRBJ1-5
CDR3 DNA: TGTGCCAGCAGCCAAGAGGACAGGGGGCACAATCAGCCCCAGCATTTT
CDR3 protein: CASSQEDRGHNQPQHF

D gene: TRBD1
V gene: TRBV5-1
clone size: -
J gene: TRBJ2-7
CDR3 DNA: TGCGCCAGCAGCAATTACAGGGGAGCCTACGAGCAGTACTTC
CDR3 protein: CASSNYRGAYEQYF

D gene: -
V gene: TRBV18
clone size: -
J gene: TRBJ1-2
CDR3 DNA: TGTGCCAGCTCACCACCGGGACTGAACTATGGCTACACCTTC
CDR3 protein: CASSPPGLNYGYTF